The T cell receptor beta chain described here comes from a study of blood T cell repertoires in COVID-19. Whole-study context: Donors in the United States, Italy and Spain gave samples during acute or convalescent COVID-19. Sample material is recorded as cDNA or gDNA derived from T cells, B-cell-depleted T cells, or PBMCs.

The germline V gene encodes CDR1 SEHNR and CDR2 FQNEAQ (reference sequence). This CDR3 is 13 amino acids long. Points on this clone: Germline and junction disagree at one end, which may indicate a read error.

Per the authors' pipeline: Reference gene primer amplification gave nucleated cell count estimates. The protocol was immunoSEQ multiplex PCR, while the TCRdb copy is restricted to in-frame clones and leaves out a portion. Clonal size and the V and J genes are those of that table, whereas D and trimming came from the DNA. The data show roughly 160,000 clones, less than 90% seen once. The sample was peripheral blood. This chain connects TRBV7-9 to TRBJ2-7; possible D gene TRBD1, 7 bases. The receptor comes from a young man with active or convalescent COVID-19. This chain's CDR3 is CASTLARGEEQYF. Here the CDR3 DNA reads TGTGCCAGCACCTTAGCCAGGGGGGAAGAGCAGTACTTC.